Below are 9 T cell receptor beta chains sequenced from a single sample in a study of CXCR3-negative and CXCR3-positive naive CD8 T cells. Study-wide findings and caveats: More hydrophobic TRB CDR3s occurred in CXCR3-positive than in CXCR3-negative naive cells.

The study made its TRB cDNA libraries by 5' RACE, adding UMI labels. TCRdb reprocessed the 5' RACE reads and stores each CDR3 protein as one record, lacking DNA. The sample has roughly 120,000 distinct CDR3 sequences. The antigens for these receptors are not known. Sequences were obtained from naive CXCR3+ CD8+ T cells from blood. The subset is: CD45RO-CCR7+CD27+CD95- naive CD8+ T cells expressing CXCR3 (TNR3+). These receptors were collected from a human donor in good health. Some clones in this sample may be carry-over from other donors' samples.

The chain has TRBV12-3 or TRBV12-4 and TRBJ2-2; TCRdb's D call, TRBD2, is unchecked because there is no DNA. This CDR3 is 13 amino acids long. This CDR3 is CASSLGRAGELFF.

The rearrangement joins TRBV10-3 to TRBJ2-5; without DNA, the TCRdb call of TRBD1 cannot be checked. This CDR3 spans 14 amino acids. Per germline, CDR1 ENHRY and CDR2 SYGVKD. The CDR3 loop reads CAISRTGDQETQYF.

V usage is TRBV28 and J usage is TRBJ1-5; the TRBD1 assignment by TCRdb is unverifiable without DNA. Per the germline V gene, CDR1 is MDHEN and CDR2 is SYDVKM. The CDR3 loop spans 16 amino acids. The CDR3 here is CASTGDRGYINQPQHF.

V usage is TRBV9 and J usage is TRBJ1-1; TCRdb reports TRBD1, a call that lacks DNA to check it against. The CDR3 is made up of 16 amino acids. Germline lookup yields CDR1 SGDLS and CDR2 YYNGEE. CDR3 sequence reads: CASSGSLDGVYTEAFF.

The rearrangement links TRBV6-2 or TRBV6-3 to TRBJ2-2; TCRdb picks TRBD1, but there is no DNA to check that call. The CDR3 loop spans 18 amino acids. In germline, CDR1 is MNHEY, CDR2 SVGEGT. The chain's CDR3 is CASSYSIAEGPGTGELFF.

The J gene is TRBJ2-5, the V gene TRBV7-9; the TCRdb call, TRBD1, lacks DNA for checking. The germline CDR1 and CDR2 sequences are SEHNR and FQNEAQ (reference sequence). The CDR3 has 14 residues. The CDR3 sequence: CASSNTGQGMTQYF.

This chain connects TRBV20-1 to TRBJ2-3; without DNA, the TCRdb call of TRBD2 cannot be checked. The length of the CDR3 is 13 residues. The germline V gene encodes CDR1 DFQATT and CDR2 SNEGSKA (reference sequence). CDR3 region: CSARRELTDTQYF.

This chain links TRBV10-3 with TRBJ2-5. Germline assignment: CDR1 ENHRY and CDR2 SYGVKD. The CDR3 totals 12 residues. CDR3 amino acids: CAISEAQETQYF.

This chain connects TRBV7-9 to TRBJ2-3; TCRdb's D call of TRBD2 is untestable without DNA. The germline CDR1 and CDR2 sequences are SEHNR and FQNEAQ (reference sequence). CDR3 length equals 17 residues. CDR3 loop: CASSSLLRLAEVDTQYF.